This TCR beta chain stems from a study of shared clonotypes between healthy human individuals. Study background: The plates for each donor numbered three CD4 naive, three CD4 memory, two CD8 naive and one CD8 memory.

This clone was seen ten or more times. Its specificity is unknown. Findings and limits, study-wide: Represented genetic and exposure-history diversity was restricted by having few donors.

Germline CDR1 reads SNHLY; CDR2 reads FYNNEI. Trimming at V came to 5 bases and at J to 11 bases, leaving 12 bases not matched to a gene. The length of the CDR3 is 15 residues. The input for sorted-subset replicate PCRs was approximately 210 ng DNA, about 29,000 T cell genomes. As originally analysed: Because ImmunoSEQ provided only junction sequences with no quality scores, the filtering differed. TCRdb's copy holds only in-frame clones and misses some; the assay was immunoSEQ multiplex PCR. V, J and clone size reflect that table, while D and trimming were determined from the DNA. The table shows around 940,000 clones, with 70% to 85% occurring only once.

This sequence was found in a man aged 18 to 29 in good health. The source material was memory CD4+ T cells sorted from blood. Described subset: CD45RA-negative fraction. The chain is built from TRBV2 and TRBJ2-2; 9 positions match TRBD2. This chain's CDR3 is CASSPLAGTVGELFF. The CDR3 DNA is TGTGCCAGCAGTCCACTAGCGGGTACGGTGGGAGAGCTGTTTTTT.